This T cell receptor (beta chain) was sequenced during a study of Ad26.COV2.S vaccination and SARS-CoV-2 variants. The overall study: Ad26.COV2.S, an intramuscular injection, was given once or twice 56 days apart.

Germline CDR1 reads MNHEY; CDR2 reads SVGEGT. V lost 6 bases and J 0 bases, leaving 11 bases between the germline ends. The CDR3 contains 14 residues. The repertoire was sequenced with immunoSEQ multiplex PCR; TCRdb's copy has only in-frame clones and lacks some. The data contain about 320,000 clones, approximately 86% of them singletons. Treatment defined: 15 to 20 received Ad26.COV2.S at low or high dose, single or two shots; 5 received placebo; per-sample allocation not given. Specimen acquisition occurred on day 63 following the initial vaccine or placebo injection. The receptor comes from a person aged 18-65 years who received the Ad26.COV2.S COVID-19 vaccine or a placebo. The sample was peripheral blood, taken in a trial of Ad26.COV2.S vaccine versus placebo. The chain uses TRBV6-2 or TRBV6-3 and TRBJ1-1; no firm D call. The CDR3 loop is CASSRVIMNTEAFF. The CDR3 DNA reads TGTGCCAGCAGCCGAGTAATCATGAACACTGAAGCTTTCTTT.